One and the same sample provided the 3 T cell receptor beta chains below, sequenced in a study of T-cell memory formation after mild COVID-19. TCRdb re-analysed the 5' RACE reads in MiXCR, keeping a single row per CDR3 protein. The data show roughly 45,000 distinct CDR3 sequences, roughly 27% seen once. The sample comprised PBMCs or a T cell subset sorted from them (not recorded which). The receptors here all came from a man younger than 35 who had mild COVID-19 (a few samples of this study predate the infection). Cell type and time point are not known.

The rearrangement joins TRBV6-1 to TRBJ2-2; 7 bases align to TRBD1. This CDR3 region has 16 residues. V lost 2 bases, J lost 3 bases, and 6 bases stayed unmatched. Per germline, CDR1 MNHNS and CDR2 SASEGT. CDR3 bases: TGTGCCAGCAGTGAACCGACAGGGTCCTACACCGGGGAGCTGTTTTTT. Protein: CASSEPTGSYTGELFF.

This clonotype has only a few counts. V is TRBV24-1 and J is TRBJ2-3, with D maybe TRBD2 (6 bases). Germline loops: CDR1 KGHDR, CDR2 SFDVKD. This CDR3 spans 12 amino acids. V lost 3 bases, J lost 6 bases, and 6 bases lay in between. CDR3 bases: TGTGCCACCAGTGATGCGGGGGATACGCAGTATTTT. It encodes CATSDAGDTQYF.

The CDR3 sequence is CASSQGGLLSTDTQYF. The CDR3 region has the DNA TGTGCCAGCAGCCAAGGTGGACTTCTAAGCACAGATACGCAGTATTTT. The chain couples TRBV4-2 to TRBJ2-3; possible D gene TRBD2, 5 bases. V was trimmed by 1 base and J by 0 bases, leaving 11 bases between them. The V gene's germline CDR1 is LGHNA and CDR2 YNFKEQ. The CDR3 totals 16 residues.